Presented here are 20 T cell receptor beta chains from one specimen sequenced in a study of blood T cell repertoires in COVID-19. Some clones are missing from TCRdb's copy, which holds only in-frame ones; the method was immunoSEQ multiplex PCR. Of around 70,000 clones listed, just over 85% were seen once; the top ten hold less than 2%. Sequenced: peripheral blood. The receptors were gathered from a woman of 80 years or more with active or convalescent COVID-19.

V is TRBV9 and J is TRBJ2-1, with 8 bases that match TRBD2. V trimming: 0 bases; J trimming: 3 bases; junction bases outside the gene matches: 2. The CDR3 contains 15 residues. Germline values: CDR1 SGDLS, CDR2 YYNGEE. This CDR3 reads CASSVDGRDYNEQFF. The CDR3, as DNA: TGTGCCAGCAGCGTAGACGGGAGGGACTACAATGAGCAGTTCTTC.

The chain joins TRBV7-8 to TRBJ1-1, with D possibly being TRBD1 (5 bases). Germline V gene data show CDR1 as SGHVS and CDR2 as FQNEAQ. The CDR3 is made up of 11 amino acids. V lost 5 bases, J lost 8 bases, and 9 bases lay in between. The CDR3 protein is CASSLWTEAFF. The CDR3 DNA is TGTGCCAGCAGCCTCTGGACAGAAGCTTTCTTT.

The genes are TRBV18 and TRBJ2-5; D gene unclear. V dropped 1 base and J dropped 2 bases, with 8 bases sitting between them. The CDR3 length is 14 residues. Germline values: CDR1 KGHSH, CDR2 LQKENI. The CDR3 is CASSPLAVQETQYF. The CDR3 region has the DNA TGTGCCAGCTCACCACTGGCGGTACAAGAGACCCAGTACTTC. Together with reference TRBV18 and TRBJ2-5, the CDR3 gives the full variable domain: NAGVMQNPRHLVRRRGQEARLRCSPMKGHSHVYWYRQLPEEGLKFMVYLQKENIIDESGMPKERFSAEFPKEGPSILRIQQVVRGDSAAYFCASSPLAVQETQYFGPGTRLLVL.

The rearrangement links TRBV6-5 to TRBJ2-5, with TRBD1 identical over 8 bases. There are 14 residues in the CDR3. CDR1 is MNHEY, CDR2 SVGAGI, per germline. V lost 7 bases, J lost 2 bases, and 6 bases stayed unmatched. The CDR3 region has the DNA TGTGCCAGCATTATGACAGGGGTACAAGAGACCCAGTACTTC. Translating gives CASIMTGVQETQYF.

The chain employs TRBV7-8 and TRBJ2-5, with 10 bases aligning to TRBD2. This CDR3 contains 16 residues. J lost 1 base, V lost 5 bases, and 7 bases had no gene match. Germline V gives CDR1 SGHVS, CDR2 FQNEAQ. CDR3 sequence reads: CASSVIGLAVQETQYF. In DNA form, the CDR3 reads TGTGCCAGCAGCGTGATAGGACTAGCGGTCCAAGAGACCCAGTACTTC. The entire variable domain, with the rest obtained from reference TRBV7-8 and TRBJ2-5, is as follows: GAGVSQSPRYKVAKRGQDVALRCDPISGHVSLFWYQQALGQGPEFLTYFQNEAQLDKSGLPSDRFFAERPEGSVSTLKIQRTQQEDSAVYLCASSVIGLAVQETQYFGPGTRLLVL.

This clone was seen a handful of times. V gene TRBV3-1 (or the pseudogene TRBV3-2) combines with J gene TRBJ1-2; 7 nucleotides align to TRBD1. Germline-derived CDR1 and CDR2 are LGHDT and YNNKEL (reference sequence). The CDR3 is 16 amino acids. With 0 bases clipped from V and 4 bases from J, the junction kept 8 bases outside the gene matches. CDR3 protein: CASSQESQGGIYGYTF. CDR3 nucleotides: TGTGCCAGCAGCCAAGAAAGCCAGGGGGGAATCTATGGCTACACCTTC.

The chain joins TRBV27 to TRBJ2-1, with D maybe TRBD1 (5 bases). CDR1 and CDR2 (germline): MNHEY, SMNVEV (reference sequence). This CDR3 is built from 18 residues. Trimming left V 3 bases short and J 2 bases short, with 20 bases between. Written as DNA, the CDR3 is TGTGCCAGCAGTTTGATTGCGATTGGGCAGGGTACCTACAATGAGCAGTTCTTC. It yields the protein CASSLIAIGQGTYNEQFF.

This clone has only a few counts. The junction does not match germline at one end; this may be a read error. This chain connects TRBV20-1 to TRBJ1-1; D perhaps matches TRBD1 (6 bases). CDR1 is DFQATT, CDR2 SNEGSKA, per germline (reference sequence). This CDR3 has 9 amino acids. The CDR3 reads CSAHNRAGF. The CDR3 DNA sequence: TGCAGTGCTCATAACAGGGCAGGTTTT.

This chain connects TRBV29-1 to TRBJ2-7; TRBD2 might be the D (5 bases). CDR1 is SQVTM and CDR2 is ANQGSEA in the germline V gene. This CDR3 comprises 11 residues. V gave up 5 bases and J gave up 2 bases, with 7 bases separating them. The CDR3 DNA reads TGCAGCGTTTCGGGAACCTACGAGCAGTACTTC. Encoded protein: CSVSGTYEQYF.

The chain is built from TRBV9 and TRBJ1-1; possible D gene TRBD1, 5 bases. This CDR3 has 15 amino acids. Germline V CDR1 and CDR2: SGDLS, YYNGEE. Trimming pared 3 bases from V and 4 bases from J, leaving 16 bases between. As DNA, the CDR3 is TGTGCCAGCAGCGGGATGGGACTCAAGGGCACTGAAGCTTTCTTT. Its translation is CASSGMGLKGTEAFF.

The gene calls are TRBV5-4 and TRBJ2-7; D uncertain. Trimming took off 0 bases at V and 2 bases at J, with 12 bases between the two ends. From germline, CDR1 is SGHNT and CDR2 YYREEE (reference sequence). The CDR3 contains 15 residues. CDR3 coding DNA: TGTGCCAGCAGCTTGGCCGGGTCCAGTGCCTACGAGCAGTACTTC. This sequence encodes CASSLAGSSAYEQYF.

The chain combines TRBV24-1 with TRBJ2-1; 10 bases align to TRBD2. V was pared by 3 bases and J by 9 bases, with 4 bases of the junction left unmatched. Per the germline V gene, CDR1 is KGHDR and CDR2 is SFDVKD. The CDR3 consists of 14 residues. The DNA for the CDR3 is TGTGCCACCAGTGATCCTAGCGGGAGAGGTGAGCAGTTCTTC. Translating gives CATSDPSGRGEQFF.

The V gene is TRBV28, the J gene TRBJ1-1, with D tentatively TRBD1 (5 bases). V lost 6 bases, J lost 4 bases, and 12 bases lay in between. In germline, CDR1 is MDHEN, CDR2 SYDVKM. The CDR3 runs 13 residues. The CDR3 coding sequence is TGTGCCAGCAGGGAAGGGGTGGCCACTGAAGCTTTCTTT. It encodes CASREGVATEAFF.

The chain combines TRBV7-6 with TRBJ1-5; 8 bases are a match to TRBD1. The CDR3 covers 14 residues. V dropped 5 bases and J dropped 5; count of bases not matched to a gene: 5. Germline CDR1 reads SGHVS; CDR2 reads FNYEAQ. The CDR3: CASSTGTGYQPQHF. The CDR3 region has the DNA TGTGCCAGCAGCACCGGGACAGGCTATCAGCCCCAGCATTTT. The full variable domain, completed using reference TRBV7-6 and TRBJ1-5, is GAGVSQSPRYKVTKRGQDVALRCDPISGHVSLYWYRQALGQGPEFLTYFNYEAQQDKSGLPNDRFSAERPEGSISTLTIQRTEQRDSAMYRCASSTGTGYQPQHFGDGTRLSIL.

This chain connects TRBV7-2 to TRBJ1-2; a weak D match, TRBD1 (5 bases). Germline CDR1 and CDR2: SGHTA and FQGNSA. The CDR3 is 14 residues long. V was shortened by 2 bases and J by 6 bases, with 13 bases between the two germline ends. CDR3 sequence reads: CASSLNTGGDGYTF. CDR3 nucleotides: TGTGCCAGCAGCTTAAATACCGGGGGGGATGGCTACACCTTC.

CDR3 DNA: TGTGCCAGCAGCCAAGATAGAGCAACTAATGAAAAACTGTTTTTT. Protein sequence: CASSQDRATNEKLFF. This sequence joins TRBV3-1 (or the pseudogene TRBV3-2) and TRBJ1-4; no clear D. CDR1 is LGHDT and CDR2 is YNNKEL in the germline V gene (reference sequence). The V gene lost 0 bases and the J gene lost 0 bases, with 5 bases spanning the gap. The CDR3 consists of 15 residues.

V usage is TRBV21-1 and J usage is TRBJ2-6; no check of the table's D call, TRBD1, against the DNA was made. TRBV21-1 is shown as a pseudogene. CDR3 length: 18 amino acids. CDR3 sequence: CASSKAGAPLSGANVLTF. CDR3 DNA: TGTGCCAGCAGCAAAGCAGGGGCCCCCCTCTCTGGGGCCAACGTCCTGACTTTC.

The chain couples TRBV10-3 to TRBJ1-4; the D is unclear. Germline CDR1 reads ENHRY; CDR2 reads SYGVKD. The CDR3 has 13 amino acids. Between the trimmed V and J ends, which lost 5 bases and 8 bases, there was a span of 12 bases. As DNA, the CDR3 is TGTGCCATCAGTAATGCCGCCGAGGAAAAACTGTTTTTT. This gives the protein CAISNAAEEKLFF.

The sample holds one count of this clone. V gene TRBV7-2 combines with J gene TRBJ2-1, with 8 bases identical to TRBD2. V trimming: 7 bases; J trimming: 4 bases; junction bases outside the gene matches: 9. This CDR3 is 15 amino acids long. Germline assignment: CDR1 SGHTA and CDR2 FQGNSA. Here the CDR3 DNA reads TGTGCCAGCAAGCGGGAGTGGGATTTTTACAATGAGCAGTTCTTC. Its protein product is CASKREWDFYNEQFF.

This clone has more than one count but fewer than ten. The chain carries TRBV3-1 (or the pseudogene TRBV3-2) and TRBJ1-5; D is ambiguous. The CDR3 contains 15 residues. V gave up 0 bases and J gave up 5 bases, with 11 bases separating them. The germline V gene has CDR1 LGHDT and CDR2 YNNKEL (reference sequence). The CDR3 DNA reads TGTGCCAGCAGCCAAGAGCCGGCGGGTTATCAGCCCCAGCATTTT. This translates into CASSQEPAGYQPQHF.